The sample holds one count of the clone carrying this T cell receptor beta chain. Its target is not known. The CDR3 runs 16 residues. The germline V gene encodes CDR1 LGHNT and CDR2 FRNRAP. Trimming removed 2 bases at V and 3 bases at J, with 17 bases between. The data stem from a study of radiotherapy plus CTLA-4 blockade in lung cancer. Study findings and constraints: Blood saw expansion of tumor-derived TCR clones after radiotherapy plus ipilimumab.

Profiling relied on immunoSEQ multiplex PCR, and the TCRdb table lists in-frame clones only, not all of them. This repertoire shows 53,000 or so clones, approximately 76% found once; its top ten account for 11%. The V gene is TRBV12-5, the J gene TRBJ2-7; possible D gene TRBD1, 6 bases. The source is a human donor with non-small cell lung cancer who had stable disease on radiotherapy plus ipilimumab. Sequencing used peripheral blood, obtained from a patient treated with radiotherapy plus ipilimumab. The CDR3 reads CASGLIGDRPVYEQYF. CDR3 in DNA: TGTGCTAGTGGTTTGATTGGCGACAGGCCCGTCTACGAGCAGTACTTC.